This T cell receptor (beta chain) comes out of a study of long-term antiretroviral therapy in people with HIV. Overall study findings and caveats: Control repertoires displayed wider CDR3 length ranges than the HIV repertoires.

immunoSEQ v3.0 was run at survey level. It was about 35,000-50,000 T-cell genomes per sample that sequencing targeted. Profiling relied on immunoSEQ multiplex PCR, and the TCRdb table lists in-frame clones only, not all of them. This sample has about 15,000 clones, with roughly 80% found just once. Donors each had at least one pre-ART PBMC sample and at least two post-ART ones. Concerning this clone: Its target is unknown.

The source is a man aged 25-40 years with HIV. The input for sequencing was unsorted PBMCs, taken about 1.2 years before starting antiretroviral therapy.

The DNA for the CDR3 is TGTGCCTGGAGCGGGACTAGCGGGATGGGAAATGAGCAGTTCTTC. It codes for CAWSGTSGMGNEQFF. The chain links TRBV30 to TRBJ2-1, with TRBD2 matching 13 bases. J lost 7 bases, V lost 3 bases, and 6 bases had no gene match. The germline CDR1 and CDR2 sequences are GTSNPN and SVGIG (reference sequence). CDR3 length equals 15 residues.